This TCR beta chain originates from a study of blood T cell repertoires in COVID-19. Trimming at V came to 4 bases and at J to 0 bases, leaving 4 bases not matched to a gene. CDR1 is SGHNT and CDR2 is YYREEE in the germline V gene (reference sequence). The CDR3 extends over 15 amino acids. Only in-frame clones appear in the TCRdb table, and some are missing; sequencing was by immunoSEQ multiplex PCR. Here the sample spans around 120,000 clones, about 90% being singletons. The chain uses TRBV5-4 and TRBJ1-2; the match to TRBD1 covers 9 bases. Sequencing was done on a sample of peripheral blood. The sequence was obtained from a woman in her seventies with acute or convalescent COVID-19. For the CDR3, the DNA is TGTGCCAGCAGCGGGGACAGGGTCCCTAACTATGGCTACACCTTC. Its protein is CASSGDRVPNYGYTF.